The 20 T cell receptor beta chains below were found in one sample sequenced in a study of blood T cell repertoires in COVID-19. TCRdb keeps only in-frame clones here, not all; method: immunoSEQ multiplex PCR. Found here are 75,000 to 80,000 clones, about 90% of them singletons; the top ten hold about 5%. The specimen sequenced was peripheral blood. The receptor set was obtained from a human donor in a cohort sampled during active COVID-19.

As DNA, the CDR3 is TGTGCCAGCAAGAGAGACAGGGGATACCATGAAAAACTGTTTTTT. Residues: CASKRDRGYHEKLFF. This chain joins TRBV7-8 and TRBJ1-4; 8 bases match TRBD1. J gave up 6 bases and V 7 bases, and 10 bases lay outside the gene matches. CDR1 SGHVS and CDR2 FQNEAQ come from the germline V gene. The CDR3 spans 15 residues.

This CDR3 reads CASSQESPLYSNQPQHF. CDR3 in DNA: TGTGCCAGCAGCCAAGAATCCCCACTCTATAGCAATCAGCCCCAGCATTTT. The V gene is TRBV4-2, the J gene TRBJ1-5; D unresolved. Germline assignment: CDR1 LGHNA and CDR2 YNFKEQ. V shed 0 bases and J shed 0 bases, with 12 bases lying between them. The CDR3 length is 17 residues.

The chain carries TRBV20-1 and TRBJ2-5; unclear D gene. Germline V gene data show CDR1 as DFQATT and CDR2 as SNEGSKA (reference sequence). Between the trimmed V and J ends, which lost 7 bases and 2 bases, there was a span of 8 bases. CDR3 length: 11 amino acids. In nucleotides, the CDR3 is TGCAGTGAAGAGCGTCAAGAGACCCAGTACTTC. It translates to CSEERQETQYF.

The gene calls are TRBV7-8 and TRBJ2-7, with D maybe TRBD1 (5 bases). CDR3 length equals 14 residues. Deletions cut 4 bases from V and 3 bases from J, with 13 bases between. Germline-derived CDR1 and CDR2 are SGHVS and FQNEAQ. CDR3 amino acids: CASSSRRDDYEQYF. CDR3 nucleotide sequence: TGTGCCAGCAGCTCGCGCAGGGATGACTACGAGCAGTACTTC.

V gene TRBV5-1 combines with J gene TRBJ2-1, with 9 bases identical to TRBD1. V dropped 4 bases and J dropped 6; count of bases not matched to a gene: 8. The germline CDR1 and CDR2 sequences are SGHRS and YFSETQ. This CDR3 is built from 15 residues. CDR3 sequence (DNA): TGCGCCAGCAGCATGGGACAGGGTACCGTCAATGAGCAGTTCTTC. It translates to CASSMGQGTVNEQFF.

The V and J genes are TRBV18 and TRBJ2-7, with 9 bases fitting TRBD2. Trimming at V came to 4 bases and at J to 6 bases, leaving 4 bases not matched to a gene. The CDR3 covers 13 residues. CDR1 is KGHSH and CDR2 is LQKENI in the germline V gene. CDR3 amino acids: CASSLAGAPEQYF. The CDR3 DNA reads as TGTGCCAGCTCACTAGCGGGGGCCCCCGAGCAGTACTTC.

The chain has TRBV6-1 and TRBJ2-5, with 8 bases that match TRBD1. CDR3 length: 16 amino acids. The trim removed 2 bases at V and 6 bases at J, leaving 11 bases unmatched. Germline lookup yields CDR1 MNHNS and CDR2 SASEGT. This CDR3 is CASSEWSGGLMKTQYF. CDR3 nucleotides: TGTGCCAGCAGTGAATGGTCAGGGGGCCTGATGAAGACCCAGTACTTC.

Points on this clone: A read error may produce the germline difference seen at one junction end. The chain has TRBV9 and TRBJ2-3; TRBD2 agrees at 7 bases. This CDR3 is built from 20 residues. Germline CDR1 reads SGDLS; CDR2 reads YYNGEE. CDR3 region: CASSVGELKASGPRTDTQYF. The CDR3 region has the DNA TGTGCCAGCAGCGTAGGAGAGTTGAAGGCTAGCGGTCCTCGCACGGATACGCAGTATTTT.

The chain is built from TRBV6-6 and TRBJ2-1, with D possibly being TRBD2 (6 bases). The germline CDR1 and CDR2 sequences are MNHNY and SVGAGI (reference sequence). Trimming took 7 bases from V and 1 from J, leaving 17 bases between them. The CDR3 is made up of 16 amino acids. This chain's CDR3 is CASTGSSGGSYNEQFF. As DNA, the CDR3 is TGTGCCAGCACGGGGTCTTCTGGGGGGTCCTACAATGAGCAGTTCTTC.

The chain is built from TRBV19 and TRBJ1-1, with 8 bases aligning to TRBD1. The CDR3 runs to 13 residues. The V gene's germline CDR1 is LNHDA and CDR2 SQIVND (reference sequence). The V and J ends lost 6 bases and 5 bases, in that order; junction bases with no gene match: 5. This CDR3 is CASRRQGKTEAFF. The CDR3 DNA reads TGTGCCAGTAGAAGACAGGGGAAGACTGAAGCTTTCTTT.

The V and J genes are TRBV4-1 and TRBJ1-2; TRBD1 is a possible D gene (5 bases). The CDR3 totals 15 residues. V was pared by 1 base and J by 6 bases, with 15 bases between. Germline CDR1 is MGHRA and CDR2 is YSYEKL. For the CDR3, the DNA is TGCGCCAGCAGCCAAGCTACGATCGGAGGGGATGGCTACACCTTC. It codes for CASSQATIGGDGYTF.

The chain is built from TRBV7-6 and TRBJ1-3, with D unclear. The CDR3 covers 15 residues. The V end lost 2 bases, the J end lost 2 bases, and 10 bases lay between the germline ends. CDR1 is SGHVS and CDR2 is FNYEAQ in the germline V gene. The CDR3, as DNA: TGTGCCAGCAGCTTACCATCAGGCACTGGAAACACCATATATTTT. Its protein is CASSLPSGTGNTIYF. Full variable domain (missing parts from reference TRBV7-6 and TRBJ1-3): GAGVSQSPRYKVTKRGQDVALRCDPISGHVSLYWYRQALGQGPEFLTYFNYEAQQDKSGLPNDRFSAERPEGSISTLTIQRTEQRDSAMYRCASSLPSGTGNTIYFGEGSWLTVV.

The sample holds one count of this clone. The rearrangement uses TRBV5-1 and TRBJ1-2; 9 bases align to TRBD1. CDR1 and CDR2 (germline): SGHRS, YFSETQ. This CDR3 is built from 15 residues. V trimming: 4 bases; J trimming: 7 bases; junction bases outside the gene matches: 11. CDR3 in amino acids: CASSPSGQGTGGYTF. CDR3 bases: TGCGCCAGCAGCCCCTCAGGACAGGGGACGGGTGGCTACACCTTC.

The DNA of the CDR3 is TGTGCCAGCTCACCAGGGGAGGCGAATTCACCCCTCCACTTT. Its translation is CASSPGEANSPLHF. The chain uses TRBV18 and TRBJ1-6; unclear D gene. The CDR3 extends over 14 amino acids. The V gene's germline CDR1 is KGHSH and CDR2 LQKENI. The V end was cut by 2 bases, the J end by 7 bases, with 9 bases between.

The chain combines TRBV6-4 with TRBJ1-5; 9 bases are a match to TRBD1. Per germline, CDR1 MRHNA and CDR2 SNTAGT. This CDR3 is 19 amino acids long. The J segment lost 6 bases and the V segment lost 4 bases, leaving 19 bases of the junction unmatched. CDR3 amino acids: CASSAMTRDRVRNFQPQHF. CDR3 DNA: TGTGCCAGCAGTGCCATGACCCGGGACAGGGTAAGAAATTTTCAGCCCCAGCATTTT.

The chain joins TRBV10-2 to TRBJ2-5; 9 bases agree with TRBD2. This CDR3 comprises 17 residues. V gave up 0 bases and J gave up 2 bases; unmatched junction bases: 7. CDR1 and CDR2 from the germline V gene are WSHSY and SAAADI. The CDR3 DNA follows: TGCGCCAGCAGTGAGTCGAAGGTAGCGGGGGAGCAAGAGACCCAGTACTTC. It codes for CASSESKVAGEQETQYF.

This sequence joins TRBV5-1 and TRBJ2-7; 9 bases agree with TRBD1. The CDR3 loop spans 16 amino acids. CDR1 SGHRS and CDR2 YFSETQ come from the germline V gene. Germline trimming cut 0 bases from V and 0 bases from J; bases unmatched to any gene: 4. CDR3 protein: CASSLGDREPSYEQYF. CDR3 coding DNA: TGCGCCAGCAGCTTGGGGGACAGGGAACCCTCCTACGAGCAGTACTTC.

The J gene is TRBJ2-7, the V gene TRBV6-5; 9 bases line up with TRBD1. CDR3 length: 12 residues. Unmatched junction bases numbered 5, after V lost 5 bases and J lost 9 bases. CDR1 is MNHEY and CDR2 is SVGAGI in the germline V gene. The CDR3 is CASSPGTGRQYF. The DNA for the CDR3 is TGTGCCAGCAGTCCCGGGACAGGGAGGCAGTACTTC.

The CDR3 bases are TGTGCCAGCAGCTTTCAGGGGACATCAAACTACAATGAGCAGTTCTTC. It is translated as CASSFQGTSNYNEQFF. V usage is TRBV7-2 and J usage is TRBJ2-1, with D tentatively TRBD1 (6 bases). Deletions cut 3 bases from V and 3 bases from J, with 15 bases between. The germline V gene encodes CDR1 SGHTA and CDR2 FQGNSA. This CDR3 is 16 amino acids long.

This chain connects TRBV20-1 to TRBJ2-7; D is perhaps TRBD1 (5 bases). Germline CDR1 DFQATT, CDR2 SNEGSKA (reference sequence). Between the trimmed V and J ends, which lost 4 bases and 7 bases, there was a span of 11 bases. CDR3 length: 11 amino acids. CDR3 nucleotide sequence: TGCAGTGCTACAGGGATGGGGGAGCAGTACTTC. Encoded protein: CSATGMGEQYF.